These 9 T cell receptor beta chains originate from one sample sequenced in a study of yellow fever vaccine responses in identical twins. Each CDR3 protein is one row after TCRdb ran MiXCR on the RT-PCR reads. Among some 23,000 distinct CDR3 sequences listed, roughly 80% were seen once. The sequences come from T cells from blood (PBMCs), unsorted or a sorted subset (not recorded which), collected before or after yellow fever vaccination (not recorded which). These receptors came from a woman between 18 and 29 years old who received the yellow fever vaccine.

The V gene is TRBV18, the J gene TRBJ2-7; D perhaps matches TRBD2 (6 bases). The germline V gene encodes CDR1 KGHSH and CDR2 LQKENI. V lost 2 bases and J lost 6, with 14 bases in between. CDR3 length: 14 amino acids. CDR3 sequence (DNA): TGTGCCAGCTCACCATCTGTTAGCGGCAGCGAGCAGTACTTC. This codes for CASSPSVSGSEQYF.

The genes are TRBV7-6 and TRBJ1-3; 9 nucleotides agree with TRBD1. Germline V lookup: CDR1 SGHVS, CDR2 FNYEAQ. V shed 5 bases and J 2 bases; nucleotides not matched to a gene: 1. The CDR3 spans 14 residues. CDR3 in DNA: TGTGCCAGCAGCAGGGACAGGGCTGGAAACACCATATATTTT. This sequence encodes CASSRDRAGNTIYF.

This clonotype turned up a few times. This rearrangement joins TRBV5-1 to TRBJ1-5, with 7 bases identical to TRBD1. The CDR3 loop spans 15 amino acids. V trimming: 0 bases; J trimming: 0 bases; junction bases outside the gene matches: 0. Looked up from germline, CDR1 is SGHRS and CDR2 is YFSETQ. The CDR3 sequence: CASSLAGGSNQPQHF. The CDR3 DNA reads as TGCGCCAGCAGCTTGGCAGGGGGTAGCAATCAGCCCCAGCATTTT.

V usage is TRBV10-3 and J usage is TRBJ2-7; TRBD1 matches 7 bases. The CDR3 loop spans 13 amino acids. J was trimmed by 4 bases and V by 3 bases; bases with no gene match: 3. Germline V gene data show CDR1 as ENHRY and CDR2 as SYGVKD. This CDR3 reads CAISEQGTYEQYV. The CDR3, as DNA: TGTGCCATCAGTGAACAGGGGACATACGAGCAGTACGTC.

The CDR3 DNA is TGCAGCGTTGTTCCCCCCGGGACCTCCTCCTACGAGCAGTACTTC. Amino acids: CSVVPPGTSSYEQYF. V is TRBV29-1 and J is TRBJ2-7, with D possibly being TRBD1 or TRBD2 (5 bases each). V was shortened by 4 bases and J by 0 bases, with 16 bases between the two germline ends. The germline gives CDR1 SQVTM, CDR2 ANQGSEA. This CDR3 comprises 15 residues.

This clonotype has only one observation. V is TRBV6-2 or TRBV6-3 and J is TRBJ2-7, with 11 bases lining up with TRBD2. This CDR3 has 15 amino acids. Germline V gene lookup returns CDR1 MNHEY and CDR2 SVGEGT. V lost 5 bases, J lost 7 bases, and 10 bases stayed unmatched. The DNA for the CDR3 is TGTGCCAGCAGTCAACTTAGCGGGAGGGGTCGGGAGCAGTACTTC. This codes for CASSQLSGRGREQYF.

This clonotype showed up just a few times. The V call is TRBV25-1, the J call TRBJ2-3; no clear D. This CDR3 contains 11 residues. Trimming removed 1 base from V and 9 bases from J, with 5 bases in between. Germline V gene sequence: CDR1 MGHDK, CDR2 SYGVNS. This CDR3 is CASSEWRTQYF. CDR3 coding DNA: TGTGCCAGCAGTGAATGGAGAACGCAGTATTTT.

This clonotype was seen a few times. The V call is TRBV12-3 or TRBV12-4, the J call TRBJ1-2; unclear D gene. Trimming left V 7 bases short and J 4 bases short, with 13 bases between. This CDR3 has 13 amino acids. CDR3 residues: CASTRTEVYGYTF. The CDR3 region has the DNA TGTGCCAGCACCCGGACCGAGGTCTATGGCTACACCTTC.

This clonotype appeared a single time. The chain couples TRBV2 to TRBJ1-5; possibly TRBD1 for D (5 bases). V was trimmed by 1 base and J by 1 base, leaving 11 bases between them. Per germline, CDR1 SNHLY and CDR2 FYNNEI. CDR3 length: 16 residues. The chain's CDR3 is CASSEVGVGSNQPQHF. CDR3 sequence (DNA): TGTGCCAGCAGTGAAGTGGGGGTTGGGAGCAATCAGCCCCAGCATTTT.